A single sample gave rise to the 19 T cell receptor beta chains below, sequenced in a study of response to subunit inactivated influenza vaccine (dated by TCRdb to 2016 to 2018). Library preparation used RT-PCR. Instrument used: Illumina HiSeq 2500. Starting from the raw public reads, TCRdb applied fastp trimming at Q25, assembled clones with MiXCR and retained in-frame beta chains. Merged by CDR3 protein, the rows form single entries marked with the most common genes and DNA. The sample profile shows 500,000 or so distinct CDR3 sequences; 16% of them were found once. About 3% of the sample rests with the top ten. Sequencing was performed on CD4+ T cells sorted from PBMCs, taken roughly 24 months after vaccination. These receptors were collected from a man aged 50 to 69 who received an inactivated influenza vaccine. Donor details come from another sample of the same person, matched by shared clones.

The genes are TRBV29-1 and TRBJ2-1; D is unclear. The CDR3 spans 11 residues. The V end was cut by 7 bases, the J end by 6 bases, with 10 bases between. Germline V lookup: CDR1 SQVTM, CDR2 ANQGSEA. CDR3 sequence reads: CSAWTSNEQFF. In DNA form, the CDR3 reads TGCAGCGCGTGGACGAGCAATGAGCAGTTCTTC.

This clonotype has a handful of counts. This chain connects TRBV24-1 to TRBJ1-2; no definite D call. Germline CDR1 and CDR2: KGHDR and SFDVKD. CDR3 length equals 12 residues. V was trimmed by 4 bases and J by 2 bases, leaving 4 bases between them. CDR3 sequence reads: CATSDSNYGYTF. The CDR3 DNA reads TGTGCCACCAGTGACAGCAACTATGGCTACACCTTC.

In this sample, this clonotype turned up a few times. The chain recombines TRBV20-1 with TRBJ2-1; TRBD2 matches 7 bases. CDR3 length: 14 amino acids. V shed 8 bases and J 5 bases; nucleotides not matched to a gene: 12. Looked up from germline, CDR1 is DFQATT and CDR2 is SNEGSKA (reference sequence). The CDR3 DNA reads as TGCAGTATTGCCTCGGGACTACAGAACAATGAGCAGTTCTTC. Amino acid sequence: CSIASGLQNNEQFF.

The rearrangement uses TRBV12-3 or TRBV12-4 and TRBJ2-7, with TRBD1 identical over 9 bases. V was clipped by 3 bases and J by 3 bases; unmatched bases: 15. The CDR3 sequence is 18 residues long. The CDR3 reads CASSFHRTAGTGFYEQYF. The CDR3 DNA reads TGTGCCAGCAGTTTTCATAGGACCGCCGGGACAGGGTTCTACGAGCAGTACTTC.

This clonotype has a handful of counts. The V gene is TRBV10-3, the J gene TRBJ2-3, with TRBD1 identical over 8 bases. Unmatched junction bases numbered 2, after V lost 5 bases and J lost 4 bases. The V gene's germline CDR1 is ENHRY and CDR2 SYGVKD. The CDR3 consists of 13 residues. In DNA form, the CDR3 reads TGTGCCATCAGTCGGGGACAGGCAGATACGCAGTATTTT. Translating it yields CAISRGQADTQYF.

This clonotype was found a few times. This rearrangement joins TRBV28 to TRBJ2-3; 9 nucleotides align to TRBD2. CDR3 length equals 17 residues. Germline V CDR1 and CDR2: MDHEN, SYDVKM. V lost 5 bases and J lost 6; bases outside the gene matches: 15. CDR3 loop: CASSPLTGTSIADTQYF. DNA for the CDR3: TGTGCCAGCAGTCCGCTTACCGGGACTAGCATTGCGGATACGCAGTATTTT.

Notes on this clonotype: The CDR3 does not end in the conserved phenylalanine or tryptophan, so this is likely a read error. The chain combines TRBV20-1 with TRBJ2-7, with 9 bases matching TRBD1. The CDR3 totals 14 residues. Losses at the gene ends were 7 bases for V and 7 bases for J; bases not matched to a gene: 14. Germline assignment: CDR1 DFQATT and CDR2 SNEGSKA (reference sequence). The CDR3 nucleotides are TGCAGTGTTACCGCCGGGACAGGGTATTCGGAGCAGTACTCC. Its protein is CSVTAGTGYSEQYS.

The rearrangement uses TRBV10-3 and TRBJ2-5; weak D call: TRBD1 (6 bases). V was cut by 0 bases and J by 5 bases, with 10 bases left in between. CDR3 size: 14 residues. CDR1 ENHRY and CDR2 SYGVKD come from the germline V gene. CDR3 loop: CAISESQGRETQYF. The CDR3 DNA reads TGTGCCATCAGTGAGTCGCAGGGGCGGGAGACCCAGTACTTC.

The V gene is TRBV3-1, the J gene TRBJ2-4; D not resolved. CDR3 size: 14 residues. V lost 2 bases and J 3 bases, leaving 8 bases between the germline ends. Looked up from germline, CDR1 is LGHDT and CDR2 is YNNKEL (reference sequence). The CDR3 DNA reads as TGTGCCAGCAGCCAAAGCGAAGTCAAAAACATTCAGTACTTC. As protein: CASSQSEVKNIQYF.

This chain uses TRBV20-1 with TRBJ1-6, with D unclear. CDR1 and CDR2 (germline): DFQATT, SNEGSKA (reference sequence). V lost 3 bases and J lost 9, with 15 bases in between. This CDR3 spans 14 amino acids. CDR3 residues: CSASGEAGVSPLHF. As DNA, the CDR3 is TGCAGTGCTAGTGGTGAGGCCGGGGTTTCACCCCTCCACTTT.

The chain carries TRBV4-3 and TRBJ2-7; D unresolved. This CDR3 comprises 15 residues. The germline V gene has CDR1 LGHNA and CDR2 YSLEER. The V and J ends lost 1 base and 1 base respectively, with 11 bases between them. CDR3: CASSQVMGFSYEQYF. As DNA, the CDR3 is TGCGCCAGCAGCCAAGTGATGGGGTTTTCCTACGAGCAGTACTTC.

This clonotype was counted many times. This chain joins TRBV7-2 and TRBJ1-4, with D unclear. The CDR3 contains 13 residues. V lost 1 base to trimming and J lost 7 bases, with 7 bases between them. Germline CDR1 SGHTA, CDR2 FQGNSA. This CDR3 is CASSLVSGEKLFF. Here the CDR3 DNA reads TGTGCCAGCAGCTTAGTGAGTGGTGAAAAACTGTTTTTT.

The CDR3 DNA reads as TGCGCCAGCAGCCAAGCGACAGGGTTCGGCAATCAGCCCCAGCATTTT. This translates into CASSQATGFGNQPQHF. The rearrangement links TRBV4-3 to TRBJ1-5, with 7 bases matching TRBD1. V was pared by 1 base and J by 2 bases, with 5 bases of the junction left unmatched. Looked up from germline, CDR1 is LGHNA and CDR2 is YSLEER. The CDR3 extends over 16 amino acids.

The V gene is TRBV19, the J gene TRBJ1-1; maybe TRBD1 (6 bases). V lost 1 base to trimming and J lost 11 bases, with 14 bases between them. The CDR3 runs to 13 residues. CDR1 LNHDA and CDR2 SQIVND come from the germline V gene (reference sequence). The CDR3 protein is CASSIGADRDAFF. CDR3 nucleotides: TGTGCCAGTAGTATAGGTGCGGACAGAGACGCTTTCTTT.

There are a few counts of this clonotype. CDR3 nucleotides: TGCGCCAGCAGCCAAGAATTGGGGGAAGTTGAGCAGTTCTTC. This sequence encodes CASSQELGEVEQFF. The V and J genes are TRBV4-3 and TRBJ2-1, with D perhaps TRBD1 or TRBD2 (5 bases each). The CDR3 totals 14 residues. Per germline, CDR1 LGHNA and CDR2 YSLEER. V lost 0 bases, J lost 9 bases, and 12 bases lay in between.

This rearrangement joins TRBV28 to TRBJ2-5; the match to TRBD2 covers 8 bases. Per the germline V gene, CDR1 is MDHEN and CDR2 is SYDVKM. V gave up 4 bases and J gave up 5 bases; unmatched junction bases: 12. The CDR3 extends over 16 amino acids. In DNA, the CDR3 is TGTGCCAGCAGTTGGCCGGGACTAGTGAGCGAGGAGACCCAGTACTTC. Protein: CASSWPGLVSEETQYF.

This clonotype has just a few counts. The rearrangement joins TRBV20-1 to TRBJ2-1, with 10 bases lining up with TRBD2. CDR1 and CDR2 from the germline V gene are DFQATT and SNEGSKA (reference sequence). The CDR3 has 15 residues. V trimming: 5 bases; J trimming: 6 bases; junction bases outside the gene matches: 10. The CDR3 DNA is TGCAGTGCTGCTAGCGGGGGCTACTGGACCAATGAGCAGTTCTTC. Its protein product is CSAASGGYWTNEQFF.

CDR3 loop: CATSRGDRDHEKLFF. The CDR3 DNA follows: TGTGCCACCAGCAGAGGGGACAGGGATCATGAAAAACTGTTTTTT. This sequence joins TRBV15 and TRBJ1-4, with TRBD1 identical over 9 bases. V lost 1 base, J lost 6 bases, and 3 bases stayed unmatched. The germline V gene has CDR1 LNHNV and CDR2 YYDKDF (reference sequence). The length of the CDR3 is 15 residues.

The chain uses TRBV7-2 and TRBJ2-2; possibly TRBD1 for D (5 bases). V was cut by 4 bases and J by 4 bases, with 16 bases left in between. This CDR3 has 16 amino acids. Germline loops: CDR1 SGHTA, CDR2 FQGNSA. Written as DNA, the CDR3 is TGTGCCAGCAGCTCCGTGCAGGGTCTGATCACCGGGGAGCTGTTTTTT. It codes for CASSSVQGLITGELFF.